One and the same sample provided the 15 T cell receptor beta chains below, sequenced in a study of metastatic and nonmetastatic thyroid tumors. Not a single patient had been given any form of treatment at any point before undergoing thyroid surgery. TCRdb ran MiXCR on the PCR reads. The sample carries tens of thousands of clones, roughly 26% recorded once. Sequencing was carried out using tumor tissue. These receptors all come from a female donor with papillary thyroid cancer or a benign thyroid nodule (not recorded which). Some clones in this sample may be carry-over from other donors' samples.

V and J are TRBV5-1 and TRBJ1-1, with 9 bases lining up with TRBD1. The CDR3 spans 16 residues. Germline CDR1 SGHRS, CDR2 YFSETQ. V shed 0 bases and J 2 bases; nucleotides not matched to a gene: 5. DNA of the CDR3: TGCGCCAGCAGCTTGGCCTGGGACAGGGACAACACTGAAGCTTTCTTT. It is translated as CASSLAWDRDNTEAFF. Complete variable domain (other parts from reference TRBV5-1 and TRBJ1-1): KAGVTQTPRYLIKTRGQQVTLSCSPISGHRSVSWYQQTPGQGLQFLFEYFSETQRNKGNFPGRFSGRQFSNSRSEMNVSTLELGDSALYLCASSLAWDRDNTEAFFGQGTRLTVV.

This clone occurred many times. This may be a read error: a much more frequent sequence differs by one nucleotide. At the DNA level, this CDR3 is encoded by other sequences in the same sample as well. The chain couples TRBV12-3 or TRBV12-4 to TRBJ1-1; no clear D. The CDR3 length is 15 residues. This CDR3 reads CASSLDPARNTEAFF. CDR3 DNA: TGCGCCAGCAGTTTAGATCCAGCGAGGAACACTGAAGCTTTCTTT.

The genes are TRBV12-3 or TRBV12-4 and TRBJ2-7; D is possibly TRBD1 (6 bases). The germline V and J ends were trimmed by 7 bases and 3 bases, with 13 bases remaining between them. CDR3 length: 13 amino acids. DNA of the CDR3: TGTGCCAGCAAAGCAGGGGTCCACTACGAGCAGTACTTC. Translating gives CASKAGVHYEQYF.

The chain recombines TRBV27 with TRBJ2-7; TRBD1 might be the D (6 bases). The germline V gene has CDR1 MNHEY and CDR2 SMNVEV (reference sequence). V was pared by 5 bases and J by 4 bases, with 12 bases between. This CDR3 is 13 amino acids long. The CDR3 DNA reads as TGTGCCAGCAGTCCTGCAGGGGAATACGAGCAGTACTTC. This sequence encodes CASSPAGEYEQYF.

The V gene is TRBV6-1, the J gene TRBJ2-7, with 10 bases identical to TRBD1. CDR1 and CDR2 from the germline V gene are MNHNS and SASEGT. Trimming at V came to 5 bases and at J to 6 bases, leaving 7 bases not matched to a gene. CDR3 length: 14 amino acids. The CDR3 region is CASSLTGTGAEQYF. The DNA of the CDR3 is TGTGCCAGCAGTTTAACCGGGACAGGGGCCGAGCAGTACTTC.

The V call is TRBV6-1, the J call TRBJ2-7; 7 positions match TRBD1. This CDR3 has 16 amino acids. Per germline, CDR1 MNHNS and CDR2 SASEGT. Germline trimming cut 7 bases from V and 6 bases from J; bases unmatched to any gene: 18. The CDR3 DNA reads TGTGCCAGCAAAAAAAAAGGGGGCCAGCGGCTAGGCGAGCAGTACTTC. This translates into CASKKKGGQRLGEQYF.

There are a few counts of this clone. The rearrangement links TRBV27 to TRBJ1-2; possible D gene TRBD1, 5 bases. This CDR3 region has 13 residues. The V end lost 2 bases, the J end lost 6 bases, and 10 bases lay between the germline ends. Germline CDR1 is MNHEY and CDR2 is SMNVEV (reference sequence). The CDR3 bases are TGTGCCAGCAGTTTACTGGGGCTTGATGGCTACACCTTC. Amino acids: CASSLLGLDGYTF.

This chain joins TRBV3-1 and TRBJ1-2; D is unclear. The CDR3 is made up of 12 amino acids. Germline lookup yields CDR1 LGHDT and CDR2 YNNKEL (reference sequence). V lost 1 base, J lost 8 bases, and 8 bases lay in between. The CDR3 region is CASSQGMQGYTF. The CDR3 region has the DNA TGTGCCAGCAGCCAAGGAATGCAGGGCTACACCTTC.

This clone was seen repeatedly, ten times or more. The chain couples TRBV10-2 to TRBJ1-5; 11 bases match TRBD1. CDR3 length equals 15 residues. With V trimmed by 0 bases and J by 6 bases, 1 base remained unmatched. CDR1 is WSHSY and CDR2 is SAAADI in the germline V gene. The CDR3 coding sequence is TGCGCCAGCAGTGAGTCGGACAGGGGGCGTCAGCCCCAGCATTTT. Protein: CASSESDRGRQPQHF.

This clone is medium-sized in the sample. The chain employs TRBV28 and TRBJ2-1; D unclear. The V gene lost 7 bases and the J gene lost 3 bases, with 16 bases spanning the gap. Germline loops: CDR1 MDHEN, CDR2 SYDVKM. The CDR3 loop spans 15 amino acids. The CDR3 DNA sequence: TGTGCCAGCACTCCCGATGGACGCCTCTACAATGAGCAGTTCTTC. Translation gives CASTPDGRLYNEQFF.

The table lists this clone with a few counts. The J gene is TRBJ2-6, the V gene TRBV2; D possibly corresponds to TRBD2 (6 bases). Germline assignment: CDR1 SNHLY and CDR2 FYNNEI. The germline V and J ends were trimmed by 8 bases and 4 bases, with 18 bases remaining between them. This CDR3 is built from 16 residues. The CDR3 spells CASGGESISGANVLTF. CDR3 nucleotide sequence: TGTGCCAGCGGCGGGGAGTCGATTTCCGGGGCCAACGTCCTGACTTTC.

This clone has at least ten counts. The CDR3 coding sequence is TGTGCCAGCAGTATCACCGGGACTAGCGGTTACAATGAGCAGTTCTTC. This translates into CASSITGTSGYNEQFF. The J gene is TRBJ2-1, the V gene TRBV2, with TRBD2 matching 11 bases. Per the germline V gene, CDR1 is SNHLY and CDR2 is FYNNEI. This CDR3 has 16 amino acids. V gave up 5 bases and J gave up 4 bases; unmatched junction bases: 7.

The chain links TRBV9 to TRBJ2-1, with 10 positions matching TRBD2. V shed 4 bases, J shed 7 bases, and the junction held 11 bases outside the gene matches. This CDR3 region has 16 residues. The germline CDR1 and CDR2 sequences are SGDLS and YYNGEE. For the CDR3, the DNA is TGTGCCAGCAGCTCCAGAACTAGCGGGATCAGGAATGAGCAGTTCTTC. It encodes CASSSRTSGIRNEQFF.

At least ten counts were recorded for this clone. Other nucleotide sequences from this sample produce the same CDR3. The V and J genes are TRBV20-1 and TRBJ2-7; TRBD2 might be the D (6 bases). From germline, CDR1 is DFQATT and CDR2 SNEGSKA (reference sequence). The CDR3 is made up of 16 amino acids. Trimming shortened V by 4 bases and J by 2 bases, and 21 bases separated the two germline ends. CDR3 nucleotide sequence: TGCAGTGCTAAATCACCTCCGCCTAGCGATACCTACGAGCAGTACTTC. It specifies CSAKSPPPSDTYEQYF.

This clone came up many times. The chain recombines TRBV6-1 with TRBJ1-4; possible D gene TRBD1, 5 bases. The CDR3 spans 16 residues. The germline V gene encodes CDR1 MNHNS and CDR2 SASEGT. The V end was cut by 6 bases, the J end by 5 bases, with 19 bases between. The CDR3 DNA is TGTGCCAGCAGCCCACTCCGGTGGCAGGGAAATGAAAAACTGTTTTTT. Protein: CASSPLRWQGNEKLFF.